Shown below are 13 T cell receptor beta chains from a single sample sequenced in a study of T cell responses to AZD1222 COVID-19 vaccine. Sequenced by immunoSEQ multiplex PCR; TCRdb stores in-frame clones only, minus some. Of tens of thousands of clones listed, roughly 90% were seen once; the top ten hold just under 5%. The specimen was peripheral blood, collected on day 0 of AZD1222 vaccination. These receptors were obtained from an adult in good health.

The chain combines TRBV5-1 with TRBJ1-1; 8 bases agree with TRBD1. In germline, CDR1 is SGHRS, CDR2 YFSETQ. Unmatched junction bases numbered 3, after V lost 0 bases and J lost 5 bases. The CDR3 is made up of 14 amino acids. This chain's CDR3 is CASSLVGQGTEAFF. DNA for the CDR3: TGCGCCAGCAGCTTGGTAGGACAGGGAACTGAAGCTTTCTTT.

The J gene is TRBJ1-4, the V gene TRBV9, with no clear D. CDR1 and CDR2 (germline): SGDLS, YYNGEE. The V end was cut by 0 bases, the J end by 4 bases, with 13 bases between. This CDR3 region has 16 residues. The CDR3 sequence: CASSVGITVLNEKLFF. The CDR3 bases are TGTGCCAGCAGCGTAGGAATTACAGTCCTTAATGAAAAACTGTTTTTT.

The J gene is TRBJ2-7, the V gene TRBV15; 11 bases line up with TRBD1. V dropped 0 bases and J dropped 4; count of bases not matched to a gene: 5. The CDR3 contains 16 residues. Germline assignment: CDR1 LNHNV and CDR2 YYDKDF (reference sequence). CDR3 sequence: CATSRDVGDRGYEQYF. CDR3 in DNA: TGTGCCACCAGCAGAGATGTGGGGGACAGGGGGTACGAGCAGTACTTC.

The gene calls are TRBV11-2 and TRBJ2-1; D gene uncertain. In germline, CDR1 is SGHAT, CDR2 FQNNGV. Deletions cut 2 bases from V and 2 bases from J, with 10 bases between. This CDR3 region has 15 residues. The CDR3 reads CASSLRLDPYNEQFF. The CDR3 coding sequence is TGTGCCAGCAGCTTACGGCTAGACCCCTACAATGAGCAGTTCTTC. Drawing the rest from reference TRBV11-2 and TRBJ2-1, the complete variable domain is EAGVAQSPRYKIIEKRQSVAFWCNPISGHATLYWYQQILGQGPKLLIQFQNNGVVDDSQLPKDRFSAERLKGVDSTLKIQPAKLEDSAVYLCASSLRLDPYNEQFFGPGTRLTVL.

The chain employs TRBV29-1 and TRBJ2-5, with TRBD2 as a possible D gene (6 bases). V was shortened by 7 bases and J by 5 bases, with 8 bases between the two germline ends. This CDR3 comprises 10 residues. The germline CDR1 and CDR2 sequences are SQVTM and ANQGSEA. The chain's CDR3 is CSGRDETQYF. DNA for the CDR3: TGCAGCGGGAGGGATGAGACCCAGTACTTC.

J is TRBJ2-2 and V is TRBV3-1 (or the pseudogene TRBV3-2), with TRBD2 identical over 9 bases. Germline V gives CDR1 LGHDT, CDR2 YNNKEL (reference sequence). This CDR3 is built from 15 residues. With 3 bases clipped from V and 5 bases from J, the junction kept 4 bases outside the gene matches. In nucleotides, the CDR3 is TGTGCCAGCAGCCATCGACTAGCGGTTACCGGGGAGCTGTTTTTT. Residues: CASSHRLAVTGELFF.

V and J are TRBV6-5 and TRBJ1-6, with D unresolved. The length of the CDR3 is 14 residues. The V end lost 8 bases, the J end lost 10 bases, and 18 bases lay between the germline ends. Looked up from germline, CDR1 is MNHEY and CDR2 is SVGAGI. CDR3 DNA sequence: TGTGCCAGCGCCTCCGGGCCACAAGGGTCACCCCTCCACTTT. Residues: CASASGPQGSPLHF.

This clone turned up a few times. This chain links TRBV7-9 with TRBJ1-1; no clear D gene. With 5 bases removed from V and 1 base from J, the gap between germline ends came to 11 bases. CDR1 is SEHNR, CDR2 FQNEAQ, per germline (reference sequence). This CDR3 contains 14 residues. CDR3 protein: CASSPEGGNTEAFF. In nucleotides, the CDR3 is TGTGCCAGCAGCCCCGAGGGCGGGAACACTGAAGCTTTCTTT.

V is TRBV6-5 and J is TRBJ1-2; 7 positions agree with TRBD1. The trim removed 6 bases at V and 1 base at J, leaving 5 bases unmatched. Germline V gene lookup returns CDR1 MNHEY and CDR2 SVGAGI. This CDR3 region has 14 residues. CDR3 loop: CASSPGQINYGYTF. DNA for the CDR3: TGTGCCAGCAGCCCGGGACAGATTAACTATGGCTACACCTTC.

This clone was counted once. This chain uses TRBV7-3 with TRBJ1-1, with D possibly matching TRBD1 (6 bases). Trimming pared 1 base from V and 8 bases from J, leaving 11 bases between. The germline V gene encodes CDR1 SGHTA and CDR2 FQGTGA. The CDR3 runs to 13 residues. CDR3 DNA sequence: TGTGCCAGCAGCTTAATTGGAGGGACAGAAGCTTTCTTT. This sequence encodes CASSLIGGTEAFF.

The chain joins TRBV18 to TRBJ1-1, with 7 bases fitting TRBD1. Germline CDR1 and CDR2: KGHSH and LQKENI. J gave up 1 base and V 6 bases, and 11 bases lay outside the gene matches. The CDR3 contains 16 residues. The CDR3 DNA sequence: TGTGCCAGCTCTGTGGGACAGCCGTCCGGGAACACTGAAGCTTTCTTT. Protein product: CASSVGQPSGNTEAFF.

The V gene is TRBV2, the J gene TRBJ2-1; no clear D. This CDR3 is 11 amino acids long. Trimming stripped 6 bases from V and 9 bases from J, with 9 bases between. The germline CDR1 and CDR2 sequences are SNHLY and FYNNEI. The CDR3 DNA follows: TGTGCCAGCAGCGAACACGGTGAGCAGTTCTTC. Amino acids: CASSEHGEQFF.

The CDR3 DNA follows: TGCGCCAGCAGCTTGGGGCAGGAGGGTGGCTACACCTTC. As protein: CASSLGQEGGYTF. The genes are TRBV5-1 and TRBJ1-2, with D uncertain. The germline V and J ends were trimmed by 0 bases and 7 bases, with 10 bases remaining between them. CDR1 and CDR2 (germline): SGHRS, YFSETQ. The CDR3 is 13 amino acids. Full variable domain (outside the CDR3, taken from reference TRBV5-1 and TRBJ1-2): KAGVTQTPRYLIKTRGQQVTLSCSPISGHRSVSWYQQTPGQGLQFLFEYFSETQRNKGNFPGRFSGRQFSNSRSEMNVSTLELGDSALYLCASSLGQEGGYTFGSGTRLTVV.